A selection of T cell receptor beta chains follows, all from one sample in a study of blood T cells in healthy people across ages. TCRdb recomputed calls from the 5' RACE reads with MiXCR, one row per CDR3 protein. The data hold 1.5 million to 2 million distinct CDR3 sequences, with approximately 28% observed a single time. Material: blood. These receptors originate from a woman aged 25 to 39 in good health. Both conserved end residues are part of each CDR3. The D gene is left open where the match is weak. Some rows mark clone size as missing; the rest say once, few, many or name a class of expanded clone.

>TRBJ2-7|TRBV20-1|.|.
CSAGGQRTPYEQYF
TGCAGTGCTGGGGGGCAACGTACCCCATACGAGCAGTACTTC
>TRBJ2-7|TRBV15|.|TRBD1
CATSRDRAYNEQYF
TGTGCCACAAGCAGGGACAGGGCCTACAATGAGCAGTACTTC
>TRBJ1-2|TRBV4-3|.|.
CASSQAGPGSGGYTF
TGCGCCAGCAGCCAAGCTGGGCCAGGGTCTGGGGGCTACACCTTC
>TRBJ1-2|TRBV30|few|.
CAWSEEGLGGYTF
TGTGCCTGGAGTGAGGAGGGACTAGGCGGCTACACCTTC
>TRBJ2-7|TRBV28|.|TRBD2
CASSQGRELHEQYF
TGTGCCAGCAGCCAAGGGAGGGAGCTACACGAGCAGTACTTC
>TRBJ2-6|TRBV28|few|.
CASHRPNSGANVLTF
TGTGCCAGTCACAGGCCAAACTCTGGGGCCAACGTCCTGACTTTC
>TRBJ1-2|TRBV3-1|.|.
CASSQEFTGKNHGYTF
TGTGCCAGCAGCCAAGAATTTACAGGGAAGAATCATGGCTACACCTTC
>TRBJ2-7|TRBV10-3|many|.
CAISESAGPYEQYF
TGTGCCATCAGTGAGTCAGCTGGTCCCTACGAGCAGTACTTC
>TRBJ1-2|TRBV7-2|few|.
CASSLDGYTGHTF
TGTGCCAGCAGCTTAGATGGCTACACCGGTCACACCTTC
>TRBJ1-4|TRBV7-9|.|.
CASRSAATNEKLFF
TGTGCCAGCAGGTCGGCTGCAACTAATGAAAAACTGTTTTTT
>TRBJ1-2|TRBV10-2|.|.
CASRGSTGDYGCTF
TGCGCCAGCAGAGGATCGACGGGGGACTATGGCTGCACCTTC
>TRBJ1-3|TRBV5-5|.|.
CASNLGSGNTIYF
TGTGCCAGCAACCTCGGCTCTGGAAACACCATATATTTT
>TRBJ1-2|TRBV20-1|.|.
CSARDLGKTTYGYTF
TGCAGTGCTAGAGATCTTGGGAAGACCACCTATGGCTACACCTTC
>TRBJ1-4|TRBV5-6|.|.
CASSLGQTTSKLFF
TGTGCCAGCAGCTTGGGACAGACCACCTCCAAACTGTTTTTT
>TRBJ2-7|TRBV12-3/TRBV12-4|many|.
CASRQDRSYEQYF
TGTGCCAGCAGACAAGACAGGTCCTACGAGCAGTACTTC
>TRBJ2-7|TRBV7-6|many|TRBD2
CASSLTQASGRFSYEQYF
TGTGCCAGCAGCTTAACGCAGGCTAGCGGGAGGTTCTCCTACGAGCAGTACTTC
>TRBJ1-2|TRBV6-2/TRBV6-3|few|.
CASSEPHSNYDYTF
TGTGCCAGCAGTGAACCACATTCGAACTATGACTACACCTTC
>TRBJ2-7|TRBV24-1|.|.
CATSGCERVTSYEQYF
TGTGCCACCAGTGGTTGCGAGCGGGTCACCTCCTACGAGCAGTACTTC
>TRBJ1-1|TRBV7-2|.|.
CASSLHRGWTEAFF
TGTGCCAGCAGCTTACATCGGGGGTGGACTGAAGCTTTCTTT
>TRBJ2-5|TRBV4-1|.|.
CASSSFVAETQYF
TGCGCCAGCAGTTCCTTTGTGGCGGAGACCCAGTACTTC
>TRBJ2-5|TRBV5-1|.|.
CASSLATGPGEQYF
TGCGCCAGCAGCTTGGCCACAGGTCCCGGGGAGCAGTACTTC
>TRBJ1-5|TRBV5-1|few|.
CASSLEQDSNQPQHF
TGCGCCAGCAGCTTGGAGCAGGATAGCAATCAGCCCCAGCATTTT
>TRBJ2-5|TRBV29-1|many|.
CSVPSRGGQETQYF
TGCAGCGTCCCCTCGAGGGGGGGCCAGGAGACCCAGTACTTC
>TRBJ2-7|TRBV5-1|many|TRBD1
CASSGAGGTGRGEQYF
TGCGCCAGCAGCGGCGCCGGCGGGACAGGGCGCGGCGAGCAGTACTTC
>TRBJ1-5|TRBV27|.|.
CAVGGPPAGDNQPQHF
TGTGCCGTAGGGGGTCCCCCGGCAGGGGACAATCAGCCCCAGCATTTT
>TRBJ2-5|TRBV5-1|many|.
CASSFMGPQETQYF
TGCGCCAGCAGCTTTATGGGCCCCCAAGAGACCCAGTACTTC
>TRBJ2-4|TRBV7-2|.|.
CASSARGPYNDQYF
TGTGCCAGCAGCGCGCGGGGACCCTACAATGATCAGTACTTC
>TRBJ2-3|TRBV6-6|.|.
CASQVSSQGTDTQYF
TGTGCCAGCCAGGTGTCCTCTCAGGGCACAGATACGCAGTATTTT
>TRBJ1-5|TRBV28|.|.
CASSTPGAETFWQPQHF
TGTGCCAGCTCAACCCCCGGGGCAGAAACCTTTTGGCAGCCCCAGCATTTT
>TRBJ1-4|TRBV6-5|.|.
CASSSQGSKEKLFF
TGTGCCAGCAGTTCCCAGGGCAGTAAGGAAAAACTGTTTTTT
>TRBJ2-5|TRBV7-9|many|.
CASSFSSGTQYF
TGTGCCAGCAGCTTCTCGTCGGGGACCCAGTACTTC
>TRBJ2-3|TRBV20-1|few|TRBD1
CSAKLTGTSTDTQYF
TGCAGTGCCAAACTGACAGGGACAAGCACAGATACGCAGTATTTT